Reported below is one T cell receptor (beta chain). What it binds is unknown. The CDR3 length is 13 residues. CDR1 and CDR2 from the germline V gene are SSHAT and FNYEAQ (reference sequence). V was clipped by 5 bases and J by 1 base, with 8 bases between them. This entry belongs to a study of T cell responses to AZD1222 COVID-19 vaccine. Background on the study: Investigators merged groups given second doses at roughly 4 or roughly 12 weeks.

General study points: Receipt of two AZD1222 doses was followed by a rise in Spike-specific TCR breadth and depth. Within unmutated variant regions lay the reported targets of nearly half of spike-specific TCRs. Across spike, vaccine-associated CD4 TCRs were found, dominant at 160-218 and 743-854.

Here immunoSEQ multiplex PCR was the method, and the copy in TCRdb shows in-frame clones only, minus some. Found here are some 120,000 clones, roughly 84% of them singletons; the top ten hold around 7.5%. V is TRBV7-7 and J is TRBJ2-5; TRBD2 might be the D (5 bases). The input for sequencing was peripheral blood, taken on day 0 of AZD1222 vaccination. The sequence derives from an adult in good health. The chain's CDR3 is CASSVRGQETQYF. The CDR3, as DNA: TGTGCCAGCAGCGTACGGGGCCAAGAGACCCAGTACTTC.